This TCR beta chain was documented in a study of cytomegalovirus exposure and HLA in healthy donors. About this clone: Its cognate antigen is unknown.

The CDR3 covers 16 residues. V lost 0 bases to trimming and J lost 4 bases; unmatched junction nucleotides: 7. CDR1 and CDR2 from the germline V gene are SGHDN and FVKESK. Regarding the study as a whole: Three CMV-associated chains proved CMV antigen-specific in vitro. The authors listed approximately 150 TCR beta chains as cytomegalovirus-associated.

Sequenced by immunoSEQ multiplex PCR; TCRdb stores in-frame clones only, minus some. This sample has over 250,000 clones, with approximately 86% found just once. Material: PBMCs. This sequence was found in a young woman in good health and CMV-seronegative. This chain joins TRBV14 and TRBJ2-5; TRBD1 matches 8 bases. CDR3 sequence (DNA): TGTGCCAGCAGCCAAGATCCCAGGGGGCGCGGAGAGACCCAGTACTTC. Amino acid sequence: CASSQDPRGRGETQYF. Full variable domain (remainder filled in from reference TRBV14 and TRBJ2-5): EAGVTQFPSHSVIEKGQTVTLRCDPISGHDNLYWYRRVMGKEIKFLLHFVKESKQDESGMPNNRFLAERTGGTYSTLKVQPAELEDSGVYFCASSQDPRGRGETQYFGPGTRLLVL.